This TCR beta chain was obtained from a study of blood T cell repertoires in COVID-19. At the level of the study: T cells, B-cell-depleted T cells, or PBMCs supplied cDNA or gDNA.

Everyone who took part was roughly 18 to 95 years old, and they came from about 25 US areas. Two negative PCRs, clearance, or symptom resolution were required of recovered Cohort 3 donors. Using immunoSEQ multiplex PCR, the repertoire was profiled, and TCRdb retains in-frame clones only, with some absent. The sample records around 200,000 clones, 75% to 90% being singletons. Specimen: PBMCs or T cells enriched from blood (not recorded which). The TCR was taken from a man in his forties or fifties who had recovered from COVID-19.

This CDR3 is CATSGGTGANVLTF. The CDR3, as DNA: TGTGCCACCAGTGGCGGGACTGGGGCCAACGTCCTGACTTTC. This chain links TRBV24-1 with TRBJ2-6; D is perhaps TRBD2 (6 bases). The CDR3 consists of 14 residues. CDR1 and CDR2 from the germline V gene are KGHDR and SFDVKD. Trimming left V 5 bases short and J 2 bases short, with 6 bases between.